The rows below give T cell receptor beta chains drawn from one sample of a study of identical twins. TCRdb independently ran MiXCR on the 5' RACE reads; one entry per CDR3 protein. The repertoire holds approximately 680,000 distinct CDR3 sequences, with just over 7% as singletons. These data also formed part of another study, on yellow fever vaccine responses in identical twins.

Sequenced material: PBMCs. These receptors all stem from a young woman in good health. CDR3s include the opening cysteine and the closing phenylalanine or tryptophan. A D gene is named only where the DNA matches it firmly. Where a row states a size, it is once, few, many or the class of an expanded clone; other rows omit it.

size: -; length: 14; V: TRBV7-9; D: -; J: TRBJ2-1; CDR3: CASSLVGGRGEQFF; DNA: TGTGCCAGCAGCTTAGTGGGAGGTCGTGGGGAGCAGTTCTTC
size: -; length: 11; V: TRBV15; D: -; J: TRBJ2-1; CDR3: CATSRGNEQFF; DNA: TGTGCCACCAGCCGGGGCAATGAGCAGTTCTTC
size: many; length: 16; V: TRBV6-1; D: TRBD2; J: TRBJ2-1; CDR3: CASTTPKGGPYNEQFF; DNA: TGTGCCAGCACCACCCCCAAGGGAGGGCCGTACAATGAGCAGTTCTTC
size: -; length: 17; V: TRBV5-6; D: -; J: TRBJ2-1; CDR3: CASSPGSLGYSGNEQFF; DNA: TGTGCCAGCAGCCCAGGGAGCCTCGGCTACTCGGGGAATGAGCAGTTCTTC
size: -; length: 15; V: TRBV28; D: -; J: TRBJ2-7; CDR3: CASSLPNREPYEQYF; DNA: TGTGCCAGCAGTTTACCAAACAGGGAGCCATACGAGCAGTACTTC
size: -; length: 16; V: TRBV7-6; D: TRBD1; J: TRBJ1-1; CDR3: CASSPGQGARFTEAFF; DNA: TGTGCCAGCAGCCCAGGACAGGGGGCGCGTTTCACTGAAGCTTTCTTT
size: many; length: 16; V: TRBV7-9; D: TRBD2; J: TRBJ2-1; CDR3: CASSRPGLATNNEQFF; DNA: TGTGCCAGCAGCCGCCCGGGACTAGCGACCAACAATGAGCAGTTCTTC
size: many; length: 16; V: TRBV12-3/TRBV12-4; D: -; J: TRBJ2-2; CDR3: CASRPAGTANTGELFF; DNA: TGTGCCAGCAGACCTGCCGGGACGGCGAACACCGGGGAGCTGTTTTTT
size: many; length: 11; V: TRBV14; D: -; J: TRBJ2-1; CDR3: CASSQGIEQFF; DNA: TGTGCCAGCAGCCAAGGGATTGAGCAGTTCTTC
size: few; length: 17; V: TRBV19; D: -; J: TRBJ1-1; CDR3: CASSPAKRRQVDTEAFF; DNA: TGTGCCAGTAGTCCGGCCAAAAGACGTCAAGTGGACACTGAAGCTTTCTTT
size: -; length: 14; V: TRBV7-9; D: TRBD1; J: TRBJ2-2; CDR3: CASSPGTGDGELFF; DNA: TGTGCCAGCAGCCCCGGGACAGGGGACGGGGAGCTGTTTTTT
size: many; length: 15; V: TRBV12-3/TRBV12-4; D: TRBD2; J: TRBJ2-2; CDR3: CASRTIAGETGELFF; DNA: TGTGCCAGCAGGACCATAGCGGGAGAGACCGGGGAGCTGTTTTTT
size: few; length: 14; V: TRBV12-3/TRBV12-4; D: -; J: TRBJ1-5; CDR3: CASSFRDGIQPQHF; DNA: TGTGCCAGCAGTTTCCGGGACGGCATACAGCCCCAGCATTTT
size: few; length: 16; V: TRBV4-1; D: -; J: TRBJ1-2; CDR3: CASSQVSGRELYGYTF; DNA: TGCGCCAGCAGCCAAGTTTCCGGCAGGGAGCTCTATGGCTACACCTTC
size: many; length: 13; V: TRBV27; D: -; J: TRBJ2-1; CDR3: CASSLGWWDEQFF; DNA: TGTGCCAGCAGTTTAGGTTGGTGGGATGAGCAGTTCTTC
size: many; length: 13; V: TRBV12-3/TRBV12-4; D: TRBD2; J: TRBJ2-3; CDR3: CASIAGGPDTQYF; DNA: TGTGCCAGCATAGCGGGAGGACCAGATACGCAGTATTTT
size: few; length: 13; V: TRBV5-1; D: -; J: TRBJ2-1; CDR3: CASSLSTRDEQFF; DNA: TGCGCCAGCAGCTTGAGCACAAGAGATGAGCAGTTCTTC
size: many; length: 16; V: TRBV7-9; D: TRBD1; J: TRBJ1-2; CDR3: CASSLRRDRSPHGYTF; DNA: TGTGCCAGCAGCTTGCGAAGGGACAGATCTCCCCATGGCTACACCTTC
size: few; length: 17; V: TRBV13; D: TRBD2; J: TRBJ2-1; CDR3: CASSSSSGRTNYNEQFF; DNA: TGTGCCAGCAGCTCCTCTAGCGGGAGGACGAACTACAATGAGCAGTTCTTC
size: -; length: 14; V: TRBV20-1; D: -; J: TRBJ2-5; CDR3: CSARHGGAQETQYF; DNA: TGCAGTGCTAGGCATGGAGGGGCCCAAGAGACCCAGTACTTC
size: many; length: 16; V: TRBV6-5; D: TRBD1; J: TRBJ2-1; CDR3: CASSYGQGKAPREQFF; DNA: TGTGCCAGCAGCTATGGACAGGGGAAGGCCCCCAGGGAGCAGTTCTTC
size: many; length: 14; V: TRBV5-1; D: -; J: TRBJ2-7; CDR3: CASSILAASYEQYF; DNA: TGCGCCAGCAGTATCTTAGCGGCCTCCTACGAGCAGTACTTC
size: many; length: 13; V: TRBV2; D: -; J: TRBJ2-1; CDR3: CASSETDGKKQFF; DNA: TGTGCCAGCAGTGAGACCGACGGGAAAAAGCAGTTCTTC
size: -; length: 11; V: TRBV15; D: TRBD1; J: TRBJ2-7; CDR3: CATGQGTEQYF; DNA: TGTGCCACCGGACAGGGTACGGAGCAGTACTTC
size: -; length: 14; V: TRBV20-1; D: TRBD2; J: TRBJ2-1; CDR3: CSATERGPSYEQFF; DNA: TGCAGTGCTACCGAGCGGGGCCCCTCATATGAGCAGTTCTTC
size: -; length: 15; V: TRBV10-3; D: TRBD1; J: TRBJ1-1; CDR3: CAISDWGQGVTEAFF; DNA: TGTGCCATCAGTGATTGGGGACAGGGAGTGACTGAAGCTTTCTTT
size: few; length: 15; V: TRBV15; D: -; J: TRBJ1-5; CDR3: CATSTGTVQDQPQHF; DNA: TGTGCCACCAGCACTGGGACGGTGCAGGATCAGCCCCAGCATTTT
size: -; length: 13; V: TRBV7-2; D: -; J: TRBJ2-5; CDR3: CASSQQWGRTQYF; DNA: TGTGCCAGCAGCCAACAGTGGGGGAGGACCCAGTACTTC
size: few; length: 14; V: TRBV11-3; D: -; J: TRBJ2-5; CDR3: CASSPSRGSETQYF; DNA: TGTGCCAGCAGCCCAAGTAGAGGGTCAGAGACCCAGTACTTC
size: few; length: 16; V: TRBV5-5; D: -; J: TRBJ2-2; CDR3: CASSLVPGENTGELFF; DNA: TGTGCCAGCAGCTTGGTTCCAGGGGAGAACACCGGGGAGCTGTTTTTT
size: many; length: 15; V: TRBV10-3; D: TRBD2; J: TRBJ2-7; CDR3: CAITPTSGSVFEQYF; DNA: TGTGCCATCACCCCGACTAGCGGGTCCGTTTTCGAGCAGTACTTC
size: -; length: 16; V: TRBV2; D: TRBD1; J: TRBJ2-5; CDR3: CASSEWGQGSLETQYF; DNA: TGTGCCAGCAGTGAATGGGGACAGGGGTCTCTCGAGACCCAGTACTTC
size: few; length: 16; V: TRBV20-1; D: TRBD1; J: TRBJ2-7; CDR3: CSARGAPGQGHDEQYF; DNA: TGCAGTGCTAGAGGGGCTCCGGGACAGGGGCACGACGAGCAGTACTTC
size: -; length: 14; V: TRBV12-3/TRBV12-4; D: -; J: TRBJ2-5; CDR3: CASSLSGKGETQYF; DNA: TGTGCCAGCAGTTTATCTGGGAAGGGAGAGACCCAGTACTTC
size: many; length: 16; V: TRBV29-1; D: TRBD1; J: TRBJ2-3; CDR3: CSVERGPGYSTDTQYF; DNA: TGCAGCGTTGAAAGGGGGCCAGGGTATAGCACAGATACGCAGTATTTT
size: few; length: 17; V: TRBV12-3/TRBV12-4; D: -; J: TRBJ2-6; CDR3: CASSTLRGGAGANVLTF; DNA: TGTGCCAGCAGTACATTACGAGGCGGTGCTGGGGCCAACGTCCTGACTTTC
size: -; length: 14; V: TRBV14; D: TRBD2; J: TRBJ2-7; CDR3: CASSPGGGPYEQYF; DNA: TGTGCCAGCAGCCCAGGCGGGGGGCCCTACGAGCAGTACTTC
size: many; length: 14; V: TRBV28; D: -; J: TRBJ2-7; CDR3: CASSSYGSSYEQYF; DNA: TGTGCCAGCAGTTCATATGGGTCCTCCTACGAGCAGTACTTC